These 6 T cell receptor beta chains came from one sample sequenced in a study of shared clonotypes between healthy human individuals. Naive CD8 cells lacked CD45RO and underwent positive selection for CCR7, leaving out terminally differentiated effector memory CD45RA+ cells. Method: immunoSEQ multiplex PCR; TCRdb's copy keeps in-frame clones and lacks some. The sample records around 1.9 million clones, roughly 93% being singletons. The sequencing input was naive CD8+ T cells from PBMCs. These receptors were collected from a man between 18 and 29 years old in good health. Some clones in this sample may be carry-over from other donors' samples.

As regards this clone: The identical CDR3 is also encoded by other nucleotide sequences in the sample. J is TRBJ2-1 and V is TRBV5-6; D unclear. Germline V gene data show CDR1 as SGHDT and CDR2 as YYEEEE. Between the trimmed V and J ends, which lost 1 base and 3 bases, there was a span of 8 bases. CDR3 length: 14 residues. CDR3 sequence (DNA): TGTGCCAGCAGCTTGAGTGGCGGCTACAATGAGCAGTTCTTC. Amino acid sequence: CASSLSGGYNEQFF.

This clone was seen just once. The rearrangement links TRBV5-1 to TRBJ2-1; 11 bases agree with TRBD2. Germline V gene lookup returns CDR1 SGHRS and CDR2 YFSETQ. The V gene end was trimmed by 1 base and the J gene end by 4 bases; junction bases not matched to a gene: 7. The CDR3 extends over 17 amino acids. The CDR3 DNA sequence: TGCGCCAGCAGCTTGTCATGGGGACTAGCGGAGTACAATGAGCAGTTCTTC. Protein sequence: CASSLSWGLAEYNEQFF.

The J gene is TRBJ2-5, the V gene TRBV27; TRBD1 matches 7 bases. Per germline, CDR1 MNHEY and CDR2 SMNVEV (reference sequence). The CDR3 sequence is 16 residues long. V gave up 5 bases and J gave up 0 bases; unmatched junction bases: 9. The CDR3 DNA reads TGTGCCAGCAGTAGAGACAGGGAGACGTACCAAGAGACCCAGTACTTC. It is translated as CASSRDRETYQETQYF.

This chain uses TRBV30 with TRBJ1-2; 7 bases match TRBD1. Germline V lookup: CDR1 GTSNPN, CDR2 SVGIG (reference sequence). J gave up 5 bases and V 5 bases, and 8 bases lay outside the gene matches. This CDR3 is built from 13 residues. The chain's CDR3 is CAWELGQTYGYTF. CDR3 in DNA: TGTGCCTGGGAACTGGGACAGACTTATGGCTACACCTTC.

The rearrangement joins TRBV30 to TRBJ2-7, with 7 nucleotides matching TRBD1. The germline CDR1 and CDR2 sequences are GTSNPN and SVGIG (reference sequence). The CDR3 spans 13 residues. J was trimmed by 1 base and V by 3 bases; bases with no gene match: 3. The CDR3 DNA sequence: TGTGCCTGGAGGCCACAGGGGTCCTACGAGCAGTACTTC. It is translated as CAWRPQGSYEQYF. The complete variable domain, with remaining parts taken from reference TRBV30 and TRBJ2-7, reads SQTIHQWPATLVQPVGSPLSLECTVEGTSNPNLYWYRQAAGRGLQLLFYSVGIGQISSEVPQNLSASRPQDRQFILSSKKLLLSDSGFYLCAWRPQGSYEQYFGPGTRLTVT.

The V and J genes are TRBV19 and TRBJ1-2; D gene ambiguous. Germline CDR1 and CDR2: LNHDA and SQIVND (reference sequence). This CDR3 comprises 13 residues. The V and J ends lost 4 bases and 8 bases respectively, with 14 bases between them. The CDR3 DNA reads as TGTGCCAGTAGTAGCGAATACCCTGACGGCTACACCTTC. Its translation: CASSSEYPDGYTF.